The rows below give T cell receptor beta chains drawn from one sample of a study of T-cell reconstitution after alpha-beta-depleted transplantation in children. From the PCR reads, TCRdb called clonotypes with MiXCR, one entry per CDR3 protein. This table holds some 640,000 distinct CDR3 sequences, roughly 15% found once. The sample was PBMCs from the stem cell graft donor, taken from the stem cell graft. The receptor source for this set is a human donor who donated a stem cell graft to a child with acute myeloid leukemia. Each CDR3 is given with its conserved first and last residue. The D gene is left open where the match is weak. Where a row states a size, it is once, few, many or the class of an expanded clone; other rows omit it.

CDR3: CASSLGGLATYEQYF
DNA: TGTGCCAGCAGCTTAGGTGGTCTAGCTACCTACGAGCAGTACTTC
size: -
D: -
V: TRBV7-2
J: TRBJ2-7

CDR3: CASSSELADEKLFF
DNA: TGCGCCAGCAGCTCGGAGTTGGCAGACGAAAAACTGTTTTTT
size: -
D: -
V: TRBV5-1
J: TRBJ1-4

CDR3: CSVDRGPLTEAFF
DNA: TGCAGCGTTGATAGGGGGCCCCTAACTGAAGCTTTCTTT
size: few
D: TRBD1
V: TRBV29-1
J: TRBJ1-1

CDR3: CSLTPDSYNEQFF
DNA: TGCAGCTTGACTCCCGACTCCTACAATGAGCAGTTCTTC
size: many
D: -
V: TRBV20-1
J: TRBJ2-1

CDR3: CASSKGGQGGVQPQHF
DNA: TGTGCCAGCAGTAAAGGGGGCCAGGGGGGAGTTCAGCCCCAGCATTTT
size: -
D: TRBD1
V: TRBV2
J: TRBJ1-5

CDR3: CASSSTQGIRAFF
DNA: TGTGCCAGCAGCTCGACGCAGGGGATCCGAGCTTTCTTT
size: -
D: -
V: TRBV7-2
J: TRBJ1-1

CDR3: CASSLASSSYEQYF
DNA: TGTGCCAGCAGCTTAGCGTCGAGCTCCTACGAGCAGTACTTC
size: few
D: -
V: TRBV7-2
J: TRBJ2-7

CDR3: CSARGDQSSYNEQFF
DNA: TGCAGTGCTAGAGGGGACCAAAGCTCCTACAATGAGCAGTTCTTC
size: many
D: -
V: TRBV20-1
J: TRBJ2-1

CDR3: CASSSTGQRSTEAFF
DNA: TGTGCCAGCAGTTCAACCGGACAGAGATCCACTGAAGCTTTCTTT
size: many
D: -
V: TRBV6-2/TRBV6-3
J: TRBJ1-1

CDR3: CASSFEGYSSDEQFF
DNA: TGCGCCAGCAGCTTCGAGGGTTATAGTAGCGATGAGCAGTTCTTC
size: few
D: -
V: TRBV5-1
J: TRBJ2-1

CDR3: CASSYYGDTQYF
DNA: TGTGCCAGCAGCTATTATGGGGATACGCAGTATTTT
size: -
D: -
V: TRBV7-9
J: TRBJ2-3

CDR3: CASSLALAGGAEQYF
DNA: TGTGCCAGCAGCTTAGCACTAGCGGGGGGGGCCGAGCAGTACTTC
size: few
D: TRBD2
V: TRBV7-2
J: TRBJ2-7

CDR3: CASSQDSGGLAKNIQYF
DNA: TGCGCCAGCAGCCAAGATTCGGGGGGCCTAGCCAAAAACATTCAGTACTTC
size: -
D: -
V: TRBV4-3
J: TRBJ2-4

CDR3: CASSESGTGGFNEQFF
DNA: TGTGCCAGCAGTGAATCGGGGACAGGGGGTTTCAATGAGCAGTTCTTC
size: few
D: TRBD1
V: TRBV25-1
J: TRBJ2-1

CDR3: CASSRQTYEQYF
DNA: TGTGCCAGCAGTCGACAGACCTACGAGCAGTACTTC
size: many
D: -
V: TRBV5-6
J: TRBJ2-7

CDR3: CASSFGSTPYEQYF
DNA: TGTGCCAGCAGCTTCGGATCCACCCCCTACGAGCAGTACTTC
size: -
D: -
V: TRBV7-2
J: TRBJ2-7

CDR3: CASSPRQGGIETQYF
DNA: TGTGCCAGCAGCCCCCGACAGGGGGGTATTGAGACCCAGTACTTC
size: -
D: TRBD1
V: TRBV7-3
J: TRBJ2-5

CDR3: CSARDREPEAFF
DNA: TGCAGCGCACGGGACAGGGAGCCTGAAGCTTTCTTT
size: -
D: TRBD1
V: TRBV29-1
J: TRBJ1-1

CDR3: CASRDYTGNQPQHF
DNA: TGTGCCAGCAGGGATTATACAGGGAATCAGCCCCAGCATTTT
size: many
D: -
V: TRBV6-1
J: TRBJ1-5

CDR3: CAWSVVLRGQGNEQYF
DNA: TGTGCCTGGAGTGTAGTTTTGAGGGGGCAGGGGAACGAGCAGTACTTC
size: -
D: TRBD1
V: TRBV30
J: TRBJ2-7

CDR3: CSARDSGALANVLTF
DNA: TGCAGTGCTAGAGACTCGGGGGCCTTGGCCAACGTCCTGACTTTC
size: many
D: -
V: TRBV20-1
J: TRBJ2-6

CDR3: CASATYGGGNEQFF
DNA: TGTGCCTCCGCAACCTACGGGGGCGGCAATGAGCAGTTCTTC
size: many
D: -
V: TRBV27
J: TRBJ2-1

CDR3: CASSADPTSGQFF
DNA: TGTGCCAGCAGTGCCGATCCGACTAGCGGGCAGTTCTTC
size: -
D: TRBD2
V: TRBV6-2/TRBV6-3
J: TRBJ2-1

CDR3: CASSLGTAGGNTIYF
DNA: TGCGCCAGCAGCCTAGGGACAGCCGGCGGAAACACCATATATTTT
size: -
D: TRBD1
V: TRBV4-1
J: TRBJ1-3

CDR3: CSATPPSSLRTDTQYF
DNA: TGCAGTGCTACCCCCCCCAGCTCCCTGAGGACAGATACGCAGTATTTT
size: many
D: -
V: TRBV20-1
J: TRBJ2-3

CDR3: CSASGGRGVIQPQHF
DNA: TGCAGTGCTAGTGGAGGCAGGGGAGTTATTCAGCCCCAGCATTTT
size: -
D: -
V: TRBV20-1
J: TRBJ1-5

CDR3: CAISTSGGANEQFF
DNA: TGTGCCATCAGTACTAGCGGGGGGGCCAATGAGCAGTTCTTC
size: many
D: TRBD2
V: TRBV10-3
J: TRBJ2-1

CDR3: CSARPSGGFQETQYF
DNA: TGCAGTGCTAGACCAAGCGGGGGGTTTCAAGAGACCCAGTACTTC
size: few
D: TRBD2
V: TRBV20-1
J: TRBJ2-5

CDR3: CAAGGQPNQPQHF
DNA: TGTGCCGCAGGCGGACAACCCAATCAGCCCCAGCATTTT
size: -
D: -
V: TRBV7-9
J: TRBJ1-5

CDR3: CACDRGSYEQYF
DNA: TGTGCCTGCGACAGGGGGTCCTACGAGCAGTACTTC
size: -
D: TRBD1
V: TRBV6-6
J: TRBJ2-7

CDR3: CSVPEMQGNTEAFF
DNA: TGCAGCGTTCCCGAAATGCAAGGGAACACTGAAGCTTTCTTT
size: many
D: -
V: TRBV29-1
J: TRBJ1-1

CDR3: CASSSGLAGYQETQYF
DNA: TGTGCCAGCAGCTCCGGACTAGCGGGGTACCAAGAGACCCAGTACTTC
size: -
D: TRBD2
V: TRBV7-9
J: TRBJ2-5

CDR3: CASSVRDRAYNEQFF
DNA: TGTGCCAGCAGCGTCCGGGACAGGGCGTACAATGAGCAGTTCTTC
size: many
D: TRBD1
V: TRBV11-2
J: TRBJ2-1

CDR3: CASQGDHYNEQFF
DNA: TGTGCCAGCCAGGGGGATCACTACAATGAGCAGTTCTTC
size: few
D: TRBD1
V: TRBV2
J: TRBJ2-1

CDR3: CASSSVRGAPNTEAFF
DNA: TGCGCCAGCAGCTCCGTTCGTGGGGCCCCGAACACTGAAGCTTTCTTT
size: many
D: -
V: TRBV5-1
J: TRBJ1-1

CDR3: CSASWDQETQYF
DNA: TGCAGTGCTAGTTGGGACCAAGAGACCCAGTACTTC
size: many
D: -
V: TRBV20-1
J: TRBJ2-5

CDR3: CASRNSGGTPHNEQFF
DNA: TGTGCCAGCAGGAACAGCGGGGGGACCCCCCACAATGAGCAGTTCTTC
size: -
D: TRBD2
V: TRBV12-3/TRBV12-4
J: TRBJ2-1

CDR3: CASSPGQSNTGELFF
DNA: TGCGCCAGCAGCCCGGGACAATCCAACACCGGGGAGCTGTTTTTT
size: -
D: -
V: TRBV5-1
J: TRBJ2-2

CDR3: CATSRDRGNQPQHF
DNA: TGTGCCACCAGCAGAGATCGTGGCAATCAGCCCCAGCATTTT
size: many
D: -
V: TRBV15
J: TRBJ1-5

CDR3: CSAPGQGGNIQYF
DNA: TGCAGTGCCCCGGGACAGGGGGGAAACATTCAGTACTTC
size: many
D: TRBD1
V: TRBV20-1
J: TRBJ2-4

CDR3: CASSLGQGGQFDF
DNA: TGCGCCAGCAGCTTGGGACAAGGCGGTCAATTTGACTTC
size: many
D: -
V: TRBV5-1
J: TRBJ1-2

CDR3: CSARSSGYNEQFF
DNA: TGCAGTGCTAGGTCTAGCGGTTACAATGAGCAGTTCTTC
size: few
D: TRBD2
V: TRBV20-1
J: TRBJ2-1

CDR3: CSVHSGTAPYEQYF
DNA: TGCAGCGTTCATTCCGGGACGGCACCCTACGAGCAGTACTTC
size: many
D: -
V: TRBV29-1
J: TRBJ2-7

CDR3: CASSKVSIAGRGAFF
DNA: TGTGCCAGCAGCAAAGTTAGTATCGCCGGCCGGGGGGCTTTCTTT
size: -
D: -
V: TRBV21-1
J: TRBJ1-1

CDR3: CASSSGQGNTQYF
DNA: TGTGCCAGCAGCTCGGGACAGGGCAATACGCAGTATTTT
size: few
D: TRBD1
V: TRBV7-7
J: TRBJ2-3

CDR3: CASSPIGTGGLNEQFF
DNA: TGCGCCAGCAGCCCTATCGGTACAGGGGGCTTGAATGAGCAGTTCTTC
size: few
D: TRBD1
V: TRBV4-1
J: TRBJ2-1